The clone carrying this T cell receptor beta chain was recorded once. The sample has other DNA sequences that encode this CDR3 too. The data were taken from a study of control samples from healthy donors and cancer patients. The data were produced by immunoSEQ multiplex PCR, yet TCRdb's version contains in-frame clones alone and is incomplete. Among about 69,000 clones listed, roughly 91% were seen once. The CDR3 spans 15 residues. V lost 0 bases, J lost 2 bases, and 11 bases lay in between. The germline V gene encodes CDR1 SGHDT and CDR2 YYEEEE. The sequencing input was PBMCs. This clonotype originated in a man aged 60-69 years with lung cancer. The V gene is TRBV5-6, the J gene TRBJ1-1; the D gene is possibly TRBD1 (6 bases). As DNA, the CDR3 is TGTGCCAGCAGCTTGGCTAAACAGGGTAACACTGAAGCTTTCTTT. Its protein is CASSLAKQGNTEAFF.